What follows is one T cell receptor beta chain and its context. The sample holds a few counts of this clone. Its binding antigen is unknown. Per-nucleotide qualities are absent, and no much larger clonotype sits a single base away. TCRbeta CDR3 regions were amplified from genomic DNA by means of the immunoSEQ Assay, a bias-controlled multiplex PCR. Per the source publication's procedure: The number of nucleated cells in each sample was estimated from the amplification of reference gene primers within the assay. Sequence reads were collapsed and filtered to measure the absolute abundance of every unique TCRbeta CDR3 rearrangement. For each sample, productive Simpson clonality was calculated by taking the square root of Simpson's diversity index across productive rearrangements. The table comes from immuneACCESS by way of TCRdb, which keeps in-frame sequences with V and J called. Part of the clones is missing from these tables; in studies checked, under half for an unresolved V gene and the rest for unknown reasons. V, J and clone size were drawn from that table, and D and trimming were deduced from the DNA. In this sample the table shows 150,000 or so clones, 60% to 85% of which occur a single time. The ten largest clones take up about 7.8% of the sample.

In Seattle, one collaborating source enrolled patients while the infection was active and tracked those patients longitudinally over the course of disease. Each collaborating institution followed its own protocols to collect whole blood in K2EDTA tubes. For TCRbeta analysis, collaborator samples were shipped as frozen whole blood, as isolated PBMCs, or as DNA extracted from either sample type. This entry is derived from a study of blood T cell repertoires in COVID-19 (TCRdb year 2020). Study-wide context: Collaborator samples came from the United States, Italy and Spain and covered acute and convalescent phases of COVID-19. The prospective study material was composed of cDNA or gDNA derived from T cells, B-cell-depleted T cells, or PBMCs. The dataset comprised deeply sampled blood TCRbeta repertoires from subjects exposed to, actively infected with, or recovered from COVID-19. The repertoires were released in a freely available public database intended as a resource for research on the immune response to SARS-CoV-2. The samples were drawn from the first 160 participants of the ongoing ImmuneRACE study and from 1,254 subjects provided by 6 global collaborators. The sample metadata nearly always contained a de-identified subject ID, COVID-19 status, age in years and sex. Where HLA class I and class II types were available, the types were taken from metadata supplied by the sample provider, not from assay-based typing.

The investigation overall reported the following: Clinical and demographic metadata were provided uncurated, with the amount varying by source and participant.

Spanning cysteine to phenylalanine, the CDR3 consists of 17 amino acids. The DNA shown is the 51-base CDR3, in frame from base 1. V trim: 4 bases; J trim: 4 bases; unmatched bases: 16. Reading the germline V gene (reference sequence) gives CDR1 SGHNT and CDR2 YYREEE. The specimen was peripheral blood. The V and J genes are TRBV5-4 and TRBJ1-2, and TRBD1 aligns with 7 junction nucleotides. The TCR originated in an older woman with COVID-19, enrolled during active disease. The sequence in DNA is TGTGCCAGCAGCCCAAAGCCTCTAGGGGGCGTTGGCTATGGCTACACCTTC. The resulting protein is CASSPKPLGGVGYGYTF.